Presented here are 2 T cell receptor beta chains from one specimen sequenced in a study of CD4 T cells in relation to SARS-CoV-2 and coronaviruses (TCRdb year 2021). CD4+ T cells from unexposed donors were collected before the COVID-19 pandemic (2011-2018). Receptor amplification or capture employed the immunoSEQ multiplex PCR assay. The immuneACCESS repertoire file appears here via TCRdb, limited to in-frame rearrangements. These files lack a portion of the clones; in checked studies, under half of the deficit traces to unresolved V genes, and the cause of the others is not known. In all, the sample holds around 69,000 clones, and over 90% of those were seen once. The ten most abundant clones make up 0.14% of the sample. Sequencing was performed on naive CD4+ T cells from PBMCs. What the cell subset or site label conveys for this sample: naive CD4+ T cells isolated by negative enrichment. All receptors derive from a human donor in good health.

The chain carries TRBV4-1 and TRBJ2-1; the D gene is possibly TRBD1 (5 bases). The germline gives CDR1 MGHRA, CDR2 YSYEKL. Between the trimmed V and J ends, which lost 3 bases and 0 bases, there was a span of 12 bases. The CDR3 sequence is 16 residues long. The DNA of the CDR3 is TGCGCCAGCAGCCACCCATTACAGGACTCCTACAATGAGCAGTTCTTC. The encoded protein is CASSHPLQDSYNEQFF.

The gene calls are TRBV24-1 and TRBJ2-2; TRBD1 matches at 8 bases. The J segment lost 4 bases and the V segment lost 5 bases, leaving 5 bases of the junction unmatched. The CDR3 has 15 residues. Looked up from germline, CDR1 is KGHDR and CDR2 is SFDVKD. The CDR3 protein is CATSVGQEITGELFF. The CDR3 DNA is TGTGCCACCAGTGTGGGACAGGAGATCACCGGGGAGCTGTTTTTT.